This T cell receptor (beta chain) came from a study of cytomegalovirus exposure and HLA in healthy donors. Study findings and constraints: Roughly uniform sequencing depth across donors was assumed, possibly incorrectly.

Germline loops: CDR1 MNHEY, CDR2 SMNVEV (reference sequence). CDR3 length: 15 residues. Losses at the gene ends were 3 bases for V and 4 bases for J; bases not matched to a gene: 7. With 60 Vbeta and 13 Jbeta primers, the PCR was carried out. The data were produced by immunoSEQ multiplex PCR, yet TCRdb's version contains in-frame clones alone and is incomplete. The table shows some 200,000 clones, with roughly a tenth occurring only once. A few counts support this clone. Its antigen remains unknown. The sample consisted of PBMCs. The J gene is TRBJ2-3, the V gene TRBV27, with 7 bases that match TRBD2. This receptor was obtained from a woman in her twenties or thirties in good health and CMV-seropositive. CDR3 sequence: CASSLGEGWADTQYF. As DNA, the CDR3 is TGTGCCAGCAGTTTGGGGGAGGGGTGGGCAGATACGCAGTATTTT.